This T cell receptor (beta chain) was observed in a study of blood T cell repertoires in COVID-19. Data came from immunoSEQ multiplex PCR; TCRdb stores just in-frame clones and leaves some out. There are around 130,000 clones in the sample; 84% occur only once, and roughly 15% lies in the top ten. CDR1 and CDR2 (germline): SGHTA, FQGNSA. The CDR3 is 16 amino acids. V was pared by 1 base and J by 6 bases, with 8 bases of the junction left unmatched. Sequencing was done on a sample of peripheral blood. This TCR was sampled from a woman of 80 years or more with acute or convalescent COVID-19. The rearrangement links TRBV7-2 to TRBJ1-5; 8 bases fit TRBD1. CDR3 nucleotide sequence: TGTGCCAGCAGCTTAGGAGGGGGCAGGGGGCCTCAGCCCCAGCATTTT. Residues: CASSLGGGRGPQPQHF.